A single sample is the source of the 11 T cell receptor beta chains below, sequenced in a study of T cell responses to AZD1222 COVID-19 vaccine. Libraries were prepared by immunoSEQ multiplex PCR; TCRdb keeps only in-frame clonotypes and omits some of them. In the table there are 150,000 to 250,000 clones, approximately 90% of which are singletons. Material: peripheral blood, obtained 28 days after the second AZD1222 dose. These receptors originate from an adult who received the AZD1222 COVID-19 vaccine.

The CDR3 DNA is TGTGCCAGCAGTGAAAGTCGGGAGCCTAGCGGGAGGAAAACCGGGGAGCTGTTTTTT. Amino acid sequence: CASSESREPSGRKTGELFF. This chain links TRBV6-1 with TRBJ2-2, with 11 bases that match TRBD2. The CDR3 has 19 amino acids. Germline V CDR1 and CDR2: MNHNS, SASEGT. Trimming cost V 2 bases and J 5 bases; bases outside gene matches: 13.

The chain couples TRBV4-3 to TRBJ1-2; D gene ambiguous. V was clipped by 6 bases and J by 13 bases, with 12 bases between them. CDR3 length: 10 residues. The germline CDR1 and CDR2 sequences are LGHNA and YSLEER. CDR3 loop: CASRCLDFTF. CDR3 sequence (DNA): TGCGCCAGCAGGTGCCTAGACTTCACCTTC.

The chain is built from TRBV28 and TRBJ1-2, with TRBD1 as a possible D gene (5 bases). Germline assignment: CDR1 MDHEN and CDR2 SYDVKM. The CDR3 consists of 11 residues. V dropped 6 bases and J dropped 9 bases, with 11 bases sitting between them. As DNA, the CDR3 is TGTGCCAGCAGCGCATTGGACAGCTACACCTTC. Translation gives CASSALDSYTF.

The CDR3 sequence: CSVEDATKQRSGYTF. The CDR3 DNA follows: TGCAGCGTTGAAGATGCGACCAAGCAGAGAAGTGGCTACACCTTC. This chain uses TRBV29-1 with TRBJ1-2; no reliable D call. The V gene lost 0 bases and the J gene lost 7 bases, with 18 bases spanning the gap. The germline V gene encodes CDR1 SQVTM and CDR2 ANQGSEA. The CDR3 length is 15 residues.

The chain employs TRBV13 and TRBJ2-1, with a possible D match to TRBD1 (6 bases). The CDR3 contains 20 residues. CDR1 and CDR2 (germline): PRHDT, FYEKMQ (reference sequence). Trimming took 2 bases from V and 8 from J, leaving 31 bases between them. The CDR3 DNA sequence: TGTGCCAGCAGCTTATTCCCCAGGGGCGGAGCTAGGCGATCATGGCATGAGCAGTTCTTC. It translates to CASSLFPRGGARRSWHEQFF.

This rearrangement joins TRBV25-1 to TRBJ2-4; D is uncertain. The germline gives CDR1 MGHDK, CDR2 SYGVNS. The CDR3 runs 17 residues. The V gene lost 5 bases and the J gene lost 0 bases, with 17 bases spanning the gap. Here the CDR3 reads CASSPRRPALAKNIQYF. The CDR3, as DNA: TGTGCCAGCAGTCCGAGACGGCCAGCCTTAGCCAAAAACATTCAGTACTTC.

As for this clone: The sample contains more than one DNA sequence encoding this CDR3. V is TRBV19 and J is TRBJ1-2; TRBD1 matches 9 bases. Per the germline V gene, CDR1 is LNHDA and CDR2 is SQIVND (reference sequence). The trim removed 7 bases at V and 4 bases at J, leaving 4 bases unmatched. The CDR3 runs 13 residues. CDR3 nucleotide sequence: TGTGCCAGTAACCCGGGACAGGGCTATGGCTACACCTTC. This sequence encodes CASNPGQGYGYTF.

The rearrangement links TRBV18 to TRBJ2-5, with D possibly TRBD2 on 5 matching bases. Germline V lookup: CDR1 KGHSH, CDR2 LQKENI. Trimming stripped 2 bases from V and 5 bases from J, with 15 bases between. The CDR3 totals 15 residues. CDR3 amino acids: CASSPNSGVRETQYF. The CDR3 DNA sequence: TGTGCCAGCTCACCAAATTCCGGGGTACGGGAGACCCAGTACTTC.

V gene TRBV2 combines with J gene TRBJ1-1, with 10 bases matching TRBD1. The V and J ends lost 0 bases and 1 base, in that order; junction bases with no gene match: 2. The V gene's germline CDR1 is SNHLY and CDR2 FYNNEI. The CDR3 is 16 residues long. In DNA form, the CDR3 reads TGTGCCAGCAGTGAAGCTGGGACAGGGGAGAACACTGAAGCTTTCTTT. This encodes CASSEAGTGENTEAFF.

The rearrangement links TRBV19 to TRBJ2-3; D is ambiguous. V was clipped by 4 bases and J by 2 bases, with 7 bases between them. The CDR3 runs to 13 residues. Germline loops: CDR1 LNHDA, CDR2 SQIVND (reference sequence). Here the CDR3 reads CASSRADTDTQYF. For the CDR3, the DNA is TGTGCCAGTAGTAGGGCTGACACAGATACGCAGTATTTT.

The chain is built from TRBV21-1 and TRBJ1-5. TRBV21-1 counts as a pseudogene. The CDR3 has 13 amino acids. The DNA for the CDR3 is TGTGCCAGCAGACCCTCGGGAGATCAGCCCCAGCATTTT. Residues: CASRPSGDQPQHF.